The rows below give T cell receptor beta chains drawn from one sample of a study of regulatory T cells in long-lasting Graves disease. TCRdb recomputed calls from the multiplex PCR reads with MiXCR, one row per CDR3 protein. The sample has more than 400,000 distinct CDR3 sequences, about 17% seen once; the top ten hold over 8.5%. These same data were also listed under a study on T cells in Graves' hyperthyroidism and ophthalmopathy.

Sample: peripheral blood mononuclear cells (PBMCs), taken at new diagnosis, from a patient treated with antithyroid drugs. The receptors were gathered from a woman in her twenties or thirties with Graves disease. Both conserved end residues are part of each CDR3. D genes are given only for firm matches. Clone size is stated in some rows and not others, as once, few, many or a class when expanded.

J: TRBJ2-3
size: NA
D: TRBD2
V: TRBV10-1
DNA: TGCGCCAGCAGTGAAGTAGCGGGAGCCCCTAGCACAGATACGCAGTATTTT
CDR3: CASSEVAGAPSTDTQYF

J: TRBJ2-2
size: many
D: TRBD2
V: TRBV11-2
DNA: TGTGCCAGCAGTCCCAGGACTAGAACCACCGGGGAGCTGTTTTTT
CDR3: CASSPRTRTTGELFF

J: TRBJ2-5
size: many
D: NA
V: TRBV3-1
DNA: TGTGCCAGCAGCCAAGAAAGTCAGGGGACGGAGACCCAGTACTTC
CDR3: CASSQESQGTETQYF

J: TRBJ2-3
size: many
D: TRBD1
V: TRBV4-1
DNA: TGCGCCAGCAGCCAAGGTACACCGGGACAGATAACAGATACGCAGTATTTT
CDR3: CASSQGTPGQITDTQYF

J: TRBJ2-7
size: many
D: NA
V: TRBV27
DNA: TGTGCCAGCAGTTTAAAGGGGATCTACGAGCAGTACTTC
CDR3: CASSLKGIYEQYF

J: TRBJ2-7
size: few
D: NA
V: TRBV6-1
DNA: TGTGCCAGCAGCCAACCTGGATCCGTCTACGAGCAGTACTTC
CDR3: CASSQPGSVYEQYF

J: TRBJ1-3
size: NA
D: NA
V: TRBV9
DNA: TGTGCCAGCAGCGTAGAGCCGGCCCGTACGGGAAACACCATATATTTT
CDR3: CASSVEPARTGNTIYF

J: TRBJ2-1
size: many
D: TRBD2
V: TRBV7-9
DNA: TGTGCCAGCATATCGTCAGCGGGAGGTAGGAATGAGCAGTTCTTC
CDR3: CASISSAGGRNEQFF

J: TRBJ2-3
size: many
D: NA
V: TRBV27
DNA: TGTGCCAGCAGTAGGCGGAGAACTAGCACAGATACGCAGTATTTT
CDR3: CASSRRRTSTDTQYF

J: TRBJ1-1
size: few
D: NA
V: TRBV13
DNA: TGTGCCAGCAGCTTAAAAGGGACTTACCTTGAAGCTTTCTTT
CDR3: CASSLKGTYLEAFF

J: TRBJ2-1
size: NA
D: NA
V: TRBV12-3/TRBV12-4
DNA: TGTGCCAGCAGTTTTTTGGGGGAGGAAGATGAGCAGTTCTTC
CDR3: CASSFLGEEDEQFF

J: TRBJ2-5
size: NA
D: NA
V: TRBV19
DNA: TGTGCCAGTAGCCGAGGGGGGGTTAGGATGCAAGAGACCCAGTACTTC
CDR3: CASSRGGVRMQETQYF

J: TRBJ1-1
size: many
D: NA
V: TRBV7-9
DNA: TGTGCCAGCAGCTTACCCGGATGGGAGGGGAGGGAGTTT
CDR3: CASSLPGWEGREF

J: TRBJ1-1
size: NA
D: TRBD1
V: TRBV28
DNA: TGTGCCAGCTCGGACAGGGGGGGGACTGAAGCTTTCTTT
CDR3: CASSDRGGTEAFF

J: TRBJ2-7
size: NA
D: NA
V: TRBV5-5
DNA: TGTGCCAGCAGCTTCCTGGACAGAAACTCCTACGAGCAGTACTTC
CDR3: CASSFLDRNSYEQYF

J: TRBJ2-5
size: many
D: NA
V: TRBV3-1
DNA: TGTGCCAGCAGCGAAACGGGACTTGAAGAGACCCAGTACTTC
CDR3: CASSETGLEETQYF

J: TRBJ2-1
size: NA
D: NA
V: TRBV19
DNA: TGTGCCAGTAGGGACATATATGGGCAGTTCTTC
CDR3: CASRDIYGQFF

J: TRBJ2-4
size: NA
D: NA
V: TRBV6-1
DNA: TGTGCCAGCAGTGAATCCGGGCCCCGGGGAGCCAAAAACATTCAGTACTTC
CDR3: CASSESGPRGAKNIQYF

J: TRBJ2-6
size: NA
D: NA
V: TRBV2
DNA: TGTGCCAGCAGACCTACAACTCCGGGAGGGGCCAACGTCCTGACTTTC
CDR3: CASRPTTPGGANVLTF

J: TRBJ2-2
size: few
D: TRBD2
V: TRBV6-1
DNA: TGTGCCAGCAGAGGACTAGCGGGAGATTACGGGGAGCTGTTTTTT
CDR3: CASRGLAGDYGELFF

J: TRBJ1-5
size: few
D: TRBD1
V: TRBV19
DNA: TGTGCCAGTAGTTCCCAACCAGGGGGCACTCAGCCCCAGCATTTT
CDR3: CASSSQPGGTQPQHF

J: TRBJ2-2
size: few
D: TRBD1
V: TRBV2
DNA: TGTGCCAGCGGGAATACAGGGGAGAACACCGGGGAGCTGTTTTTT
CDR3: CASGNTGENTGELFF

J: TRBJ2-1
size: few
D: TRBD2
V: TRBV18
DNA: TGTGCCAGCTCCCTTACGACTAGCCCGGGGGGGAGGAATGAGCAGTTCTTC
CDR3: CASSLTTSPGGRNEQFF

J: TRBJ1-2
size: NA
D: TRBD1
V: TRBV28
DNA: TGTGCCAGCAGTTCCGGGACAGGGGTGATGGACTATGGCTACACCTTC
CDR3: CASSSGTGVMDYGYTF

J: TRBJ2-3
size: many
D: NA
V: TRBV5-1
DNA: TGCGCCAGCAGCTCGGGACTCCCCACCACAGATACGCAGTATTTT
CDR3: CASSSGLPTTDTQYF

J: TRBJ1-6
size: many
D: TRBD1
V: TRBV28
DNA: TGTGCCAGCAGTTTCTCGGGGACAGGGGGTTCACCCCTCCACTTT
CDR3: CASSFSGTGGSPLHF

J: TRBJ2-4
size: many
D: NA
V: TRBV18
DNA: TGTGCCAGCTCACCAACGAGAGCAGAAGCCAAAAACATTCAGTACTTC
CDR3: CASSPTRAEAKNIQYF

J: TRBJ1-5
size: many
D: NA
V: TRBV27
DNA: TGTGCCAGCATGGGTCCTGGTGGACAGCCCCAGCATTTT
CDR3: CASMGPGGQPQHF

J: TRBJ1-5
size: many
D: TRBD1
V: TRBV2
DNA: TGTGCCAGCACCCTAAACCCCAGGGGGAGCAATCAGCCCCAGCATTTT
CDR3: CASTLNPRGSNQPQHF

J: TRBJ2-1
size: many
D: NA
V: TRBV7-8
DNA: TGTGCCAGCAGCTTGGTCGGCGGGGGCGCGGGTGAGCAGTTCTTC
CDR3: CASSLVGGGAGEQFF

J: TRBJ2-5
size: many
D: TRBD2
V: TRBV9
DNA: TGTGCCAGCAGCGCCGGACTAGCGGGAGTGGGAGAGACCCAGTACTTC
CDR3: CASSAGLAGVGETQYF

J: TRBJ2-7
size: many
D: NA
V: TRBV30
DNA: TGTGCCTGGGGCCGGGACGAGCAGTACTTC
CDR3: CAWGRDEQYF

J: TRBJ1-3
size: once
D: NA
V: TRBV27
DNA: TGTGCCAGCCGTCAGGGCTACTCTGGAAACACCATATATTTT
CDR3: CASRQGYSGNTIYF

J: TRBJ1-5
size: few
D: NA
V: TRBV2
DNA: TGTGCCAGCAGTGAATTTAGTTTCGGCAATCAGCCCCAGCATTTT
CDR3: CASSEFSFGNQPQHF

J: TRBJ1-1
size: many
D: NA
V: TRBV6-1
DNA: TGTGCCAGCAGTGAGGCGGGGCTTTGGGCCACTGAAGCTTTCTTT
CDR3: CASSEAGLWATEAFF

J: TRBJ2-7
size: few
D: NA
V: TRBV5-6
DNA: TGTGCCAGCAGCCCCGGACCGGAGCCGTACGAGCAGTACTTC
CDR3: CASSPGPEPYEQYF

J: TRBJ2-1
size: many
D: TRBD2
V: TRBV29-1
DNA: TGCAGCGTCCGCCTCCTACTAGCGGGGCGGGAGAATGAGCAGTTCTTC
CDR3: CSVRLLLAGRENEQFF

J: TRBJ2-3
size: NA
D: NA
V: TRBV6-2/TRBV6-3
DNA: TGTGCCAGCAATGAGGCTCTAGCTCGCACAGATACGCAGTATTTT
CDR3: CASNEALARTDTQYF

J: TRBJ2-7
size: NA
D: NA
V: TRBV28
DNA: TGTGCCAGCAGGCCCCCGGGACTTCCCTCCTACGAGCAGTACTTC
CDR3: CASRPPGLPSYEQYF

J: TRBJ2-1
size: NA
D: TRBD2
V: TRBV19
DNA: TGTGCCAGTAGTGAAGCCGGGACTAGCGGTTACAATGAGCAGTTCTTC
CDR3: CASSEAGTSGYNEQFF

J: TRBJ2-5
size: many
D: TRBD2
V: TRBV4-2
DNA: TGTGCCAGCAGCCAAGCAGCGGGAGTCGGTGAGACCCAGTACTTC
CDR3: CASSQAAGVGETQYF

J: TRBJ2-1
size: NA
D: TRBD2
V: TRBV7-8
DNA: TGTGCCAGCAGCTTAGCGCTTGGTAGCGGGATGAGGGATGAGCAGTTCTTC
CDR3: CASSLALGSGMRDEQFF

J: TRBJ2-1
size: NA
D: TRBD2
V: TRBV7-3
DNA: TGTGCCAGCACCACGACTAGCGTAGTTGAGCAGTTCTTC
CDR3: CASTTTSVVEQFF

J: TRBJ1-5
size: many
D: NA
V: TRBV6-1
DNA: TGTGCCAGCAGTCCCCCCATGGGAGGGGTAGTGAACAGCAATCAGCCCCAGCATTTT
CDR3: CASSPPMGGVVNSNQPQHF

J: TRBJ1-1
size: many
D: NA
V: TRBV4-1
DNA: TGTGCCAGCAGCCAAGAAACCGGGGCCACTGAAGCTTTCTTT
CDR3: CASSQETGATEAFF

J: TRBJ1-6
size: NA
D: NA
V: TRBV5-1
DNA: TGCGCCAGCAGCTTGGAAGGGGGCTATAATTCACCCCTCCACTTT
CDR3: CASSLEGGYNSPLHF

J: TRBJ1-1
size: many
D: NA
V: TRBV30
DNA: TGTGCCTGGAGTGGGTACCAGGGTCTTATGGCTTTCTTT
CDR3: CAWSGYQGLMAFF

J: TRBJ1-1
size: many
D: NA
V: TRBV7-3
DNA: TGTGCCAGCAGCTTTAGGGTTGGTTTTTTGTGTGGGACTGAAGCTTTCTTT
CDR3: CASSFRVGFLCGTEAFF

J: TRBJ2-7
size: many
D: NA
V: TRBV28
DNA: TGTGCCAGCAGTTCCGTCCCGAGGACAGATACCTACGAGCAGTACTTC
CDR3: CASSSVPRTDTYEQYF